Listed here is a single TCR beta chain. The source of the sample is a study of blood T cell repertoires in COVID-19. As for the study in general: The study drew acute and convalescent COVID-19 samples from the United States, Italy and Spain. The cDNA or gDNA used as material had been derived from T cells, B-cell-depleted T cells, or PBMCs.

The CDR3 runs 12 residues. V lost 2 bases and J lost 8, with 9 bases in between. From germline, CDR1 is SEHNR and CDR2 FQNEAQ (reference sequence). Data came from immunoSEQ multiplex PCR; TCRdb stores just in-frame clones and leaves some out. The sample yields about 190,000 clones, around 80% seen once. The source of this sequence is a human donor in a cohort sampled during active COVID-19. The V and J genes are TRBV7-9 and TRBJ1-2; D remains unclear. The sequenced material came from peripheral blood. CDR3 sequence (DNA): TGTGCCAGCAGCTTATCCGGCGGGGGCTACACCTTC. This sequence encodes CASSLSGGGYTF.